The 6 T cell receptor beta chains reported below all come from one sample, sequenced in a study of T cell repertoires in cytomegalovirus infection. A single record per CDR3 protein comes from TCRdb applying MiXCR to the reads. The table includes fewer than 300,000 distinct CDR3 sequences, under 30% detected once. The sequencing input was PBMCs. The receptors were gathered from a human donor in good health (CMV status not recorded). Some clones in this sample may be carry-over from other donors' samples.

This clonotype was seen only once. V gene TRBV29-1 combines with J gene TRBJ1-4, with 7 bases fitting TRBD1. After removal of 6 bases from V and 4 bases from J, the junction contained 8 bases not matched to a gene. There are 14 residues in the CDR3. The germline V gene encodes CDR1 SQVTM and CDR2 ANQGSEA. For the CDR3, the DNA is TGCAGCGTGGCGGTGACAGGGCTTAATGAAAAACTGTTTTTT. Translating it yields CSVAVTGLNEKLFF.

This clonotype was counted between two and nine times. The V gene is TRBV5-4, the J gene TRBJ2-5; 7 bases map to TRBD1. The junction had 2 bases not matched to a gene; V was cut back by 0 bases and J by 0 bases. The length of the CDR3 is 15 residues. Looked up from germline, CDR1 is SGHNT and CDR2 is YYREEE (reference sequence). In DNA, the CDR3 is TGTGCCAGCAGCTTGGACAGGGGTAACCAAGAGACCCAGTACTTC. Its translation: CASSLDRGNQETQYF.

This clonotype has only a few counts. The chain carries TRBV3-1 and TRBJ2-5; tentative D call: TRBD1 (6 bases). The CDR3 contains 16 residues. CDR1 is LGHDT, CDR2 YNNKEL, per germline (reference sequence). Trimming removed 4 bases from V and 5 bases from J, with 20 bases in between. The CDR3: CASSLKQQGTRETQYF. CDR3 bases: TGTGCCAGCAGCCTGAAACAACAGGGAACTCGCGAGACCCAGTACTTC.

This clonotype was detected many times. The gene calls are TRBV7-2 and TRBJ2-5; D tentatively fits TRBD1 or TRBD2 (6 bases each). This CDR3 region has 16 residues. Germline-derived CDR1 and CDR2 are SGHTA and FQGNSA. The V end was cut by 5 bases, the J end by 5 bases, with 21 bases between. Here the CDR3 reads CASSTLAGGPRETQYF. In nucleotides, the CDR3 is TGTGCCAGCAGCACCCTAGCTGGGGGGCCGCGGGAGACCCAGTACTTC.

This clonotype was seen only a few times. V is TRBV28 and J is TRBJ1-1, with TRBD1 matching 7 bases. V gave up 3 bases and J gave up 2 bases; unmatched junction bases: 15. Germline CDR1 and CDR2: MDHEN and SYDVKM. The CDR3 has 18 amino acids. The CDR3 bases are TGTGCCAGCAGTTTTGACCTCCCTCCGGGACAGCTAAACACTGAAGCTTTCTTT. It specifies CASSFDLPPGQLNTEAFF.

This clonotype was recorded a few times. The chain has TRBV27 and TRBJ2-3; perhaps TRBD2 as D (5 bases). V was cut by 0 bases and J by 4 bases, with 8 bases left in between. The CDR3 has 14 residues. The V gene's germline CDR1 is MNHEY and CDR2 SMNVEV (reference sequence). The CDR3 DNA reads as TGTGCCAGCAGTTTATCCCGGGGAGCAGATACGCAGTATTTT. This codes for CASSLSRGADTQYF.